Listed here are 20 T cell receptor beta chains from one sample, sequenced in a study of Ad26.COV2.S vaccination and SARS-CoV-2 variants. The treatment denotes: 19 received Ad26.COV2.S at low or high dose, single or two shots; about five received placebo; per-sample allocation not given. Specimen acquisition occurred on day 63 following the initial vaccine or placebo injection. Sequencing used immunoSEQ multiplex PCR; TCRdb keeps in-frame clones, though not all of them. There are about 320,000 clones in the sample; 70% to 90% occur only once, and 2% to 2.5% lies in the top ten. Material: peripheral blood, obtained in a trial of Ad26.COV2.S vaccine versus placebo. These TCRs come from a person between 18 and 60 years old who received the Ad26.COV2.S COVID-19 vaccine or a placebo.

The chain has TRBV9 and TRBJ1-4; TRBD1 agrees at 7 bases. The CDR3 loop spans 15 amino acids. CDR1 and CDR2 (germline): SGDLS, YYNGEE. The junction had 7 bases not matched to a gene; V was cut back by 4 bases and J by 4 bases. The CDR3 DNA reads TGTGCCAGCAGCCCCCAGGGGGGGGGTAATGAAAAACTGTTTTTT. Protein product: CASSPQGGGNEKLFF.

J is TRBJ1-1 and V is TRBV28, with no clear D. This CDR3 is built from 10 residues. The V gene lost 6 bases and the J gene lost 11 bases, with 10 bases spanning the gap. The V gene's germline CDR1 is MDHEN and CDR2 SYDVKM. This chain's CDR3 is CASSRVWAFF. CDR3 bases: TGTGCCAGCAGCCGCGTATGGGCTTTCTTT. Full variable domain (outside the CDR3, taken from reference TRBV28 and TRBJ1-1): DVKVTQSSRYLVKRTGEKVFLECVQDMDHENMFWYRQDPGLGLRLIYFSYDVKMKEKGDIPEGYSVSREKKERFSLILESASTNQTSMYLCASSRVWAFFGQGTRLTVV.

The rearrangement joins TRBV18 to TRBJ1-1, with D possibly being TRBD1 (6 bases). V lost 0 bases to trimming and J lost 8 bases, with 13 bases between them. This CDR3 region has 14 residues. Germline CDR1 is KGHSH and CDR2 is LQKENI. CDR3 protein: CASSPPSGRGEAFF. The CDR3 DNA sequence: TGTGCCAGCTCACCACCGTCGGGCAGGGGCGAAGCTTTCTTT.

This clone was picked up one time. The CDR3 sequence: CASRLNQVGEQYF. As DNA, the CDR3 is TGTGCCAGCAGACTGAATCAAGTGGGAGAGCAGTACTTC. The chain recombines TRBV28 with TRBJ2-7, with D unclear. The CDR3 contains 13 residues. V gave up 6 bases and J gave up 7 bases, with 16 bases separating them. Germline CDR1 MDHEN, CDR2 SYDVKM.

J is TRBJ2-1 and V is TRBV27, with D possibly matching TRBD2 (5 bases). The CDR3 has 13 residues. Between the trimmed V and J ends, which lost 6 bases and 7 bases, there was a span of 13 bases. The germline gives CDR1 MNHEY, CDR2 SMNVEV (reference sequence). CDR3 residues: CASRGLGVNEQFF. In nucleotides, the CDR3 is TGTGCCAGCAGAGGGTTGGGAGTAAATGAGCAGTTCTTC.

On this clone: Distinct nucleotide sequences in the sample also encode this CDR3. The chain has TRBV5-1 and TRBJ1-1, with a weak D call TRBD1 (6 bases). The CDR3 runs to 13 residues. Trimming removed 2 bases from V and 4 bases from J, with 9 bases in between. Germline V CDR1 and CDR2: SGHRS, YFSETQ. The CDR3: CASSLTGRTEAFF. DNA for the CDR3: TGCGCCAGCAGCTTAACAGGGCGCACTGAAGCTTTCTTT.

The gene calls are TRBV6-4 and TRBJ2-1; 7 nucleotides match TRBD1. Germline V lookup: CDR1 MRHNA, CDR2 SNTAGT. The CDR3 is made up of 19 amino acids. V lost 0 bases, J lost 4 bases, and 15 bases stayed unmatched. The CDR3 protein is CASSDSGTARPGDYNEQFF. As DNA, the CDR3 is TGTGCCAGCAGTGACTCTGGGACAGCCCGGCCAGGGGATTACAATGAGCAGTTCTTC.

As for this clone: A junction end diverges from the germline sequence, so it may reflect a read error. This chain joins TRBV7-6 and TRBJ2-6; D remains unclear. CDR1 is SGHVS, CDR2 FNYEAQ, per germline. The CDR3 spans 16 residues. In DNA form, the CDR3 reads TGTGCCAGCAGCTATAGTGGCGGCTCTCGGGCCAACGTCCTGACTTTC. This codes for CASSYSGGSRANVLTF.

The chain employs TRBV7-6 and TRBJ2-7; tentative D call: TRBD1 (5 bases). V was trimmed by 6 bases and J by 0 bases, leaving 18 bases between them. Germline CDR1 SGHVS, CDR2 FNYEAQ. This CDR3 spans 16 amino acids. The CDR3 DNA follows: TGTGCCAGCAGTCCTAAATCAGGGCCTTACTCCTACGAGCAGTACTTC. Protein sequence: CASSPKSGPYSYEQYF. Combining the CDR3 with reference TRBV7-6 and TRBJ2-7 gives the whole variable domain GAGVSQSPRYKVTKRGQDVALRCDPISGHVSLYWYRQALGQGPEFLTYFNYEAQQDKSGLPNDRFSAERPEGSISTLTIQRTEQRDSAMYRCASSPKSGPYSYEQYFGPGTRLTVT.

The V and J genes are TRBV7-6 and TRBJ2-7; 8 bases line up with TRBD1. J lost 0 bases, V lost 2 bases, and 3 bases had no gene match. CDR1 SGHVS and CDR2 FNYEAQ come from the germline V gene. This CDR3 region has 15 residues. The CDR3 sequence is CASSLWGQVSYEQYF. CDR3 bases: TGTGCCAGCAGCTTATGGGGACAGGTCTCCTACGAGCAGTACTTC. Variable domain in full (rest from reference TRBV7-6 and TRBJ2-7): GAGVSQSPRYKVTKRGQDVALRCDPISGHVSLYWYRQALGQGPEFLTYFNYEAQQDKSGLPNDRFSAERPEGSISTLTIQRTEQRDSAMYRCASSLWGQVSYEQYFGPGTRLTVT.

The J gene is TRBJ1-2, the V gene TRBV5-1; D is uncertain. Germline CDR1 is SGHRS and CDR2 is YFSETQ. V was shortened by 2 bases and J by 1 base, with 9 bases between the two germline ends. CDR3 length equals 14 residues. This CDR3 reads CASSFGQLNYGYTF. The CDR3 DNA reads as TGCGCCAGCAGCTTTGGCCAGCTTAACTATGGCTACACCTTC. The full variable domain, its missing parts supplied by reference TRBV5-1 and TRBJ1-2, is KAGVTQTPRYLIKTRGQQVTLSCSPISGHRSVSWYQQTPGQGLQFLFEYFSETQRNKGNFPGRFSGRQFSNSRSEMNVSTLELGDSALYLCASSFGQLNYGYTFGSGTRLTVV.

This clone showed up just once. V usage is TRBV2 and J usage is TRBJ2-1; D remains ambiguous. The CDR3 runs to 14 residues. Trimming cost V 7 bases and J 6 bases, with 16 bases left between them. Germline CDR1 reads SNHLY; CDR2 reads FYNNEI. The CDR3 bases are TGTGCCAGCAATCCCTGGTGGCTCGGCAATGAGCAGTTCTTC. This encodes CASNPWWLGNEQFF. Variable domain in full (rest from reference TRBV2 and TRBJ2-1): EPEVTQTPSHQVTQMGQEVILRCVPISNHLYFYWYRQILGQKVEFLVSFYNNEISEKSEIFDDQFSVERPDGSNFTLKIRSTKLEDSAMYFCASNPWWLGNEQFFGPGTRLTVL.

This clone was detected only a few times. V gene TRBV9 combines with J gene TRBJ2-2; D is unresolved. V was cut by 0 bases and J by 5 bases, with 8 bases left in between. The CDR3 runs to 14 residues. Per germline, CDR1 SGDLS and CDR2 YYNGEE. Here the CDR3 DNA reads TGTGCCAGCAGCGTAGAGACGCGGACCGGGGAGCTGTTTTTT. Residues: CASSVETRTGELFF.

V gene TRBV11-3 combines with J gene TRBJ1-5; tentative D call: TRBD1 (5 bases). The length of the CDR3 is 13 residues. Trimming stripped 9 bases from V and 0 bases from J, with 9 bases between. CDR1 is SGHNT, CDR2 YENEEA, per germline. Here the CDR3 DNA reads TGTGCCAGGGAACAGGATAGCAATCAGCCCCAGCATTTT. Its translation: CAREQDSNQPQHF.

V gene TRBV19 combines with J gene TRBJ1-6; D is unresolved. The V end was cut by 6 bases, the J end by 4 bases, with 13 bases between. The germline gives CDR1 LNHDA, CDR2 SQIVND (reference sequence). The length of the CDR3 is 15 residues. In DNA form, the CDR3 reads TGTGCCAGTAGAGAGCAGCGATCTTATAATTCACCCCTCCACTTT. It translates to CASREQRSYNSPLHF.

V gene TRBV10-1 combines with J gene TRBJ2-7, with 9 bases that match TRBD2. Germline CDR1 WNHNN, CDR2 SYGVQD (reference sequence). There are 15 residues in the CDR3. Germline trimming cut 2 bases from V and 7 bases from J; bases unmatched to any gene: 9. This CDR3 reads CASSEGIAGAREQYF. Written as DNA, the CDR3 is TGCGCCAGCAGTGAGGGAATAGCGGGGGCCAGGGAGCAGTACTTC.

The genes are TRBV9 and TRBJ2-3, with 12 bases fitting TRBD2. Germline V CDR1 and CDR2: SGDLS, YYNGEE. V lost 3 bases and J lost 3; bases outside the gene matches: 5. This CDR3 contains 16 residues. As DNA, the CDR3 is TGTGCCAGCAGCGCCGGAGGGACTAGCGGGACAGATACGCAGTATTTT. Amino acids: CASSAGGTSGTDTQYF.

The sample holds one count of this clone. The CDR3 DNA is TGTGCCAGCAGCGTAGACGGACGGGGCAGGGCGGGCTATGGCTACACCTTC. Amino acid sequence: CASSVDGRGRAGYGYTF. The chain recombines TRBV9 with TRBJ1-2; possibly TRBD1 for D (5 bases). The CDR3 is made up of 17 amino acids. The V end lost 0 bases, the J end lost 4 bases, and 19 bases lay between the germline ends. Germline CDR1 is SGDLS and CDR2 is YYNGEE.

V and J are TRBV19 and TRBJ1-2; a weak D match, TRBD1 (6 bases). This CDR3 contains 14 residues. Deletions cut 5 bases from V and 8 bases from J, with 18 bases between. CDR1 is LNHDA, CDR2 SQIVND, per germline (reference sequence). The CDR3 DNA follows: TGTGCCAGTAGTGCCCCGGGGGGGGCGCGAGGCTACACCTTC. Protein product: CASSAPGGARGYTF.

The chain links TRBV6-5 to TRBJ1-5, with D perhaps matching TRBD1 (5 bases). Germline V gene lookup returns CDR1 MNHEY and CDR2 SVGAGI. The CDR3 consists of 14 residues. V was clipped by 2 bases and J by 7 bases, with 12 bases between them. CDR3 loop: CASSYRRGSQPQHF. Here the CDR3 DNA reads TGTGCCAGCAGTTACCGGCGGGGGTCACAGCCCCAGCATTTT.